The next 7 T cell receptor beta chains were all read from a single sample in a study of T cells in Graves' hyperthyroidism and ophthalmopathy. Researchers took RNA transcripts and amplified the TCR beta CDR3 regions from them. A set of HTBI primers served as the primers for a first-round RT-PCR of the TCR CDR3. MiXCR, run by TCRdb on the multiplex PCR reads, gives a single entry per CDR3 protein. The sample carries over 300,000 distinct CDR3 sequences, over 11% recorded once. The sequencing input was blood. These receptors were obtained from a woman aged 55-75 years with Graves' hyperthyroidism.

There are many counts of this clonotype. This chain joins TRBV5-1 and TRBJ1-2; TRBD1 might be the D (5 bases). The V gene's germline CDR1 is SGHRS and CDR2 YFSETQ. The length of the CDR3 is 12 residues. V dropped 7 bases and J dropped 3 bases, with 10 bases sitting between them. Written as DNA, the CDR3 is TGCGCCAGCCGCGAGACAGACTATGGCTACACCTTC. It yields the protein CASRETDYGYTF.

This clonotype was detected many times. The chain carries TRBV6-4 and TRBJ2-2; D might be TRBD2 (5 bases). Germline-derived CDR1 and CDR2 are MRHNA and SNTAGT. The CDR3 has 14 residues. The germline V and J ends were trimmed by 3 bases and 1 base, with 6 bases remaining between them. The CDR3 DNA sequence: TGTGCCAGCAGTGATACTAGGAACACCGGGGAGCTGTTTTTT. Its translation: CASSDTRNTGELFF.

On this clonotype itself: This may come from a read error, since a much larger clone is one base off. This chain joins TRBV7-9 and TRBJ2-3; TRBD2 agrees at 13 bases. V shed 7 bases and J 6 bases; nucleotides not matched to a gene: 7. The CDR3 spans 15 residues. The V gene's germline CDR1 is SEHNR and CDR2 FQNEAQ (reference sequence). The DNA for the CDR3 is TGTGCCAGCAACCCAGGGACTAGCGGGAAGGATACGCAGTATTTT. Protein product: CASNPGTSGKDTQYF.

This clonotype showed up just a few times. The CDR3 DNA is TGTGCCAGCAGCTTGGGGGCTAGCGGGAGCCTTAGCACAGATACGCAGTATTTT. It encodes CASSLGASGSLSTDTQYF. The chain recombines TRBV5-4 with TRBJ2-3; 10 nucleotides match TRBD2. Germline-derived CDR1 and CDR2 are SGHNT and YYREEE (reference sequence). CDR3 length equals 18 residues. V dropped 0 bases and J dropped 0; count of bases not matched to a gene: 7. Full variable domain (outside the CDR3, taken from reference TRBV5-4 and TRBJ2-3): ETGVTQSPTHLIKTRGQQVTLRCSSQSGHNTVSWYQQALGQGPQFIFQYYREEENGRGNFPPRFSGLQFPNYSSELNVNALELDDSALYLCASSLGASGSLSTDTQYFGPGTRLTVL.

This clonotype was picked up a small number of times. The DNA of the CDR3 is TGCGCCAGCAGCCAAGCCGGGGCCCACTATGGCTACACCTTC. Its protein product is CASSQAGAHYGYTF. The gene calls are TRBV4-1 and TRBJ1-2; a possible D gene is TRBD1 (5 bases). CDR3 size: 14 residues. Germline V lookup: CDR1 MGHRA, CDR2 YSYEKL. Trimming took off 1 base at V and 3 bases at J, with 9 bases between the two ends.

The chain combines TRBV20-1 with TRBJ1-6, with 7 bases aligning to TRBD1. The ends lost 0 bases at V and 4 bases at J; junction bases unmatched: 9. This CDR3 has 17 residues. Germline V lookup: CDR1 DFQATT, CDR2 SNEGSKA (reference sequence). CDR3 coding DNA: TGCAGTGCTAGAGACCTCACTCAGACAGGGTATAATTCACCCCTCCACTTT. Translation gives CSARDLTQTGYNSPLHF.

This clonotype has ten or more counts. Written as DNA, the CDR3 is TGTGCCAGCAGCTTAGGAGCGGGAGGGGGGGAGCAGTACTTC. Amino acids: CASSLGAGGGEQYF. V gene TRBV11-2 combines with J gene TRBJ2-7; TRBD2 matches 10 bases. Trimming cost V 1 base and J 7 bases; bases outside gene matches: 4. The CDR3 sequence is 14 residues long. Per germline, CDR1 SGHAT and CDR2 FQNNGV.